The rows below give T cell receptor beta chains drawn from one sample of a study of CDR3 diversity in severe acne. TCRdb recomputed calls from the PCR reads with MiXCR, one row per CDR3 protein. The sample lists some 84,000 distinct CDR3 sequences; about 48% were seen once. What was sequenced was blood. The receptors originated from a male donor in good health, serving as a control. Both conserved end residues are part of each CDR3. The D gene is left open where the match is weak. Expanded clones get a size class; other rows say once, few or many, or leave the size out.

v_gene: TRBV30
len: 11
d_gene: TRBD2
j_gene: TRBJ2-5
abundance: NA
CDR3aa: CAWSLRERGYF
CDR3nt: TGTGCCTGGAGCCTACGAGAGCGGGGGTACTTC

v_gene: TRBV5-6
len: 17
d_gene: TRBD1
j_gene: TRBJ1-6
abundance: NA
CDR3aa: CASSSTGQGLSNSPLHF
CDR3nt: TGTGCCAGCAGCTCCACCGGACAGGGGCTCAGTAATTCACCCCTCCACTTT

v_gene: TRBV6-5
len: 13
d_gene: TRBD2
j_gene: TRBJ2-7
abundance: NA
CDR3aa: CASWSLAGGEQYF
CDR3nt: TGTGCCAGCTGGAGCCTAGCGGGAGGCGAGCAGTACTTC

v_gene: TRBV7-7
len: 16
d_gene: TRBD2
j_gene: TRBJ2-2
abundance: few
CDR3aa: CASSQSLAGNTGELFF
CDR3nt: TGTGCTAGCAGCCAGTCGCTAGCGGGAAACACCGGGGAGCTGTTTTTT

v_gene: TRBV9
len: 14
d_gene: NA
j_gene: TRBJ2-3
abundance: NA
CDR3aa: CASSVVSGGDTQYF
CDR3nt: TGTGCCAGCAGCGTAGTTTCTGGGGGAGATACGCAGTATTTT

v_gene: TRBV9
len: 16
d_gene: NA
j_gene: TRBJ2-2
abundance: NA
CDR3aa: CASSVDSGQNTGELFF
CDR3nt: TGTGCCAGCAGCGTAGATTCCGGCCAGAACACCGGGGAGCTGTTTTTT

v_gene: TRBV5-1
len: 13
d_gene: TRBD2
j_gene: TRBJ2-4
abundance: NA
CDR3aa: CASSPTGGGDQYF
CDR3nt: TGCGCCAGCAGCCCCACTGGGGGAGGGGACCAGTACTTC

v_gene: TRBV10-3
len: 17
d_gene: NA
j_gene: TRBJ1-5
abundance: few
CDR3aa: CAISESGTGLGNQPQHF
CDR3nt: TGTGCCATCAGTGAGTCCGGCACGGGGCTCGGCAATCAGCCCCAGCATTTT

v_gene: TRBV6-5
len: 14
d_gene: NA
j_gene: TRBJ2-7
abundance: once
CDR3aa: CASSAGRVSHEQYF
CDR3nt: TGTGCCAGCAGTGCCGGCAGGGTAAGCCACGAGCAGTACTTC

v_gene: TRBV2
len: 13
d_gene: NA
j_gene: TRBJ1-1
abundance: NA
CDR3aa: CASSELGNTEAFF
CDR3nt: TGTGCCAGCAGTGAACTGGGGAACACTGAAGCTTTCTTT

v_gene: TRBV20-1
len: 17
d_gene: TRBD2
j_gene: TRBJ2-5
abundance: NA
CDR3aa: CSARIPWTSGGGETQYF
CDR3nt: TGCAGTGCTAGAATCCCTTGGACTAGCGGGGGAGGGGAGACCCAGTACTTC

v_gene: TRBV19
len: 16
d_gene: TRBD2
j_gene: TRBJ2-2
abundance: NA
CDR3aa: CASSHSGRGKFGELFF
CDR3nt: TGTGCCAGTAGCCATAGCGGGAGGGGAAAATTTGGGGAGCTGTTTTTT

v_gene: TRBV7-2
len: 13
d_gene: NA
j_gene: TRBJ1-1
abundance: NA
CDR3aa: CASRLGANTEAFF
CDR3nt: TGTGCCAGCAGATTGGGGGCGAACACTGAAGCTTTCTTT

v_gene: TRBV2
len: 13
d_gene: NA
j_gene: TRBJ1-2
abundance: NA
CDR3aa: CASAFGTSYGYTF
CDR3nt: TGTGCCAGCGCTTTCGGGACTAGCTATGGCTACACCTTC

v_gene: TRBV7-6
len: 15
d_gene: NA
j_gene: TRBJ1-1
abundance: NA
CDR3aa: CASSLLDRTNTEAFF
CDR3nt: TGTGCCAGCAGCTTGCTAGACAGAACAAACACTGAAGCTTTCTTT

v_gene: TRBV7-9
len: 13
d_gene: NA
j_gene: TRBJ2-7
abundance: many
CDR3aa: CASSLVPPYEQYF
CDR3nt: TGTGCCAGCAGCTTAGTCCCACCGTACGAGCAGTACTTC

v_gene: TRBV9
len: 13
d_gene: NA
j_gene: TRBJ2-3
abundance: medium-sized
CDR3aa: CASSVEWGDTQYF
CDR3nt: TGTGCCAGCAGCGTAGAGTGGGGAGATACGCAGTATTTT

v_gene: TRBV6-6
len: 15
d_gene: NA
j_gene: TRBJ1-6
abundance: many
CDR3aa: CASSPGGGFVSPLHF
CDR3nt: TGTGCCAGCAGTCCGGGCGGGGGTTTTGTTTCACCCCTCCACTTT

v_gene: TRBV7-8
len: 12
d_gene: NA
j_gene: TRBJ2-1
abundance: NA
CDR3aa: CARGSYYNEQFF
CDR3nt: TGTGCCCGGGGGTCTTACTACAATGAGCAGTTCTTC

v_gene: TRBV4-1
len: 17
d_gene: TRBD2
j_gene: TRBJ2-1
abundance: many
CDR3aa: CASSQDRGLALYNEQFF
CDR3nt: TGCGCCAGCAGCCAAGATAGGGGACTAGCGCTGTACAATGAGCAGTTCTTC

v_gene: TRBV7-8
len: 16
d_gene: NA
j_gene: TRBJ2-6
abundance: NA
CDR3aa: CASSPSWTSGANVLTF
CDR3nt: TGTGCCAGCAGCCCCTCATGGACATCTGGGGCCAACGTCCTGACTTTC

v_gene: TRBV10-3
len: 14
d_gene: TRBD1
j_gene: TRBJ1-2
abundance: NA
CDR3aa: CASSDPRTGGGYTF
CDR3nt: TGTGCCAGCAGTGATCCGAGGACAGGGGGGGGCTACACCTTC

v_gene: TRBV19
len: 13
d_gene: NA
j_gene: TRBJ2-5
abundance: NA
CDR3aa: CASSISIWETQYF
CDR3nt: TGTGCCAGTAGTATATCAATCTGGGAGACCCAGTACTTC

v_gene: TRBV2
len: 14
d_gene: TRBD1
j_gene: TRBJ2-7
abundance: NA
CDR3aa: CASRTGGGPYEQYF
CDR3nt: TGTGCCAGCAGGACAGGGGGTGGACCCTACGAGCAGTACTTC

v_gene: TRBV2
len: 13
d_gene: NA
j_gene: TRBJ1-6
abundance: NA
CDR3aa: CASSRNNNSPLHF
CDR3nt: TGTGCCAGCAGTCGGAACAATAATTCACCCCTCCACTTT

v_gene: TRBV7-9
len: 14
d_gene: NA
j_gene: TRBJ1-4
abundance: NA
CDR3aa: CVSTISATNEKLFF
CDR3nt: TGTGTCAGCACCATCTCCGCCACTAATGAAAAACTGTTTTTT

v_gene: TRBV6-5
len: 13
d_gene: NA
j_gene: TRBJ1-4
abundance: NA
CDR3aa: CASRAGPGEKLFF
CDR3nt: TGTGCCAGCAGGGCCGGACCCGGCGAAAAACTGTTTTTT

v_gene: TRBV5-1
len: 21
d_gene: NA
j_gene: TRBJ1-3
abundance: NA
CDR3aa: CASSLRQGTYEQYFGPGTIYF
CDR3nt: NA

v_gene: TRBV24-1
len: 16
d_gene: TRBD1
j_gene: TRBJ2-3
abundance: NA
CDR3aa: CATSDETGGTTDTQYF
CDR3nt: TGTGCCACCAGTGATGAGACAGGGGGGACCACAGATACGCAGTATTTT

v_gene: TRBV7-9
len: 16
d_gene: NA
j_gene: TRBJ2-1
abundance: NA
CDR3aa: CASSYTGTGGYNEQFF
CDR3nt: TGTGCCAGCAGCTATACGGGCACCGGGGGTTACAATGAGCAGTTCTTC

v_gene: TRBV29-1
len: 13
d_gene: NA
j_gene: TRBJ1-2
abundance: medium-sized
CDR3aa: CSVLGVSNYGYTF
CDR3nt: TGCAGCGTTCTGGGGGTCTCTAACTATGGCTACACCTTC

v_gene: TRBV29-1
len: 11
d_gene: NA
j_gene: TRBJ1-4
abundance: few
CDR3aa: CSALNGEKLFF
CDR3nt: TGCAGCGCCCTCAATGGGGAAAAACTGTTTTTT

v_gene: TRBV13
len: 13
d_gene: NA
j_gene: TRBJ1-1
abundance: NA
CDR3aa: CASSPLGTLEAFF
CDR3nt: TGTGCCAGCAGCCCCCTTGGGACCCTCGAAGCTTTCTTT

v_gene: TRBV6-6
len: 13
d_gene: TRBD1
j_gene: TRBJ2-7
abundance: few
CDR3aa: CASRGQGNYEQYF
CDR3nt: TGTGCCAGCAGGGGACAGGGGAACTACGAGCAGTACTTC

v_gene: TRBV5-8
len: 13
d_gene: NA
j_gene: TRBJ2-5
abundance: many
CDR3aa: CASSPDSRETQYF
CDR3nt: TGTGCCAGCAGCCCGGACAGCAGAGAGACCCAGTACTTC

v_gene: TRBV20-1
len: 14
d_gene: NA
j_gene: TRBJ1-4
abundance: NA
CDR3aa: CSARQPPTNEKLFF
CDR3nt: TGCAGTGCTCGACAGCCTCCAACTAATGAAAAACTGTTTTTT

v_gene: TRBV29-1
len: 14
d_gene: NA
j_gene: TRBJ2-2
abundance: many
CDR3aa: CSVQKEVWFGELFF
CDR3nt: TGCAGCGTCCAAAAGGAGGTCTGGTTCGGGGAGCTGTTTTTT

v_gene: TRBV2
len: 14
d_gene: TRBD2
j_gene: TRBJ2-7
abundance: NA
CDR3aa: CASSEGDYTHEQYF
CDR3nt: TGTGCCAGCAGTGAAGGGGACTATACCCACGAGCAGTACTTC

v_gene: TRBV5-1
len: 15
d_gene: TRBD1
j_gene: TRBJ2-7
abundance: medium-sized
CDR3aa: CASSDFPGQDYEQYF
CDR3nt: TGCGCCAGCAGCGACTTCCCGGGACAGGACTACGAGCAGTACTTC

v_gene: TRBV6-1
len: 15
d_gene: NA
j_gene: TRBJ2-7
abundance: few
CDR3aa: CASSPSGASSYEQYF
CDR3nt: TGTGCCAGCAGCCCATCGGGGGCGAGCTCCTACGAGCAGTACTTC

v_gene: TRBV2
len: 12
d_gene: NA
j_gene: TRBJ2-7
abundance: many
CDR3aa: CASSLSDYEQYF
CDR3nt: TGTGCCAGCAGTCTCTCAGACTACGAGCAGTACTTC

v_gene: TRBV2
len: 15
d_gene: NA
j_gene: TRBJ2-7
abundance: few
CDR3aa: CASSPDAQVSYEQYF
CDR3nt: TGTGCCAGCAGTCCCGATGCACAGGTGTCCTACGAGCAGTACTTC

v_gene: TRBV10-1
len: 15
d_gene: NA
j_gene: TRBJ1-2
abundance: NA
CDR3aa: CASSAAETDRNGYTF
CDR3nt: TGCGCCAGCAGCGCTGCCGAGACAGACAGGAATGGCTACACCTTC

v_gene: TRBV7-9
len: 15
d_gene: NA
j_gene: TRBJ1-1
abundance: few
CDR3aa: CASSLAGQEGTEAFF
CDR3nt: TGTGCCAGCAGCTTAGCAGGGCAGGAAGGGACTGAAGCTTTCTTT

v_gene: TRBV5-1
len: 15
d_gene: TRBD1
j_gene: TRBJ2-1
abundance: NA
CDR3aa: CASSTGTGFGNEQFF
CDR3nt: TGCGCCAGCAGCACCGGGACAGGGTTCGGCAATGAGCAGTTCTTC

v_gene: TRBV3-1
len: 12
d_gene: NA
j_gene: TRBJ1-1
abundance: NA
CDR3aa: CASSQAGTEAFF
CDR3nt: TGTGCCAGCAGCCAGGCCGGGACAGAAGCTTTCTTT

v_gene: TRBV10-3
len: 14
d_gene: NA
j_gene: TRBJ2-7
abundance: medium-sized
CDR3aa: CAIRIGPTTSEQYF
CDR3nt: TGTGCCATCAGGATAGGACCTACGACAAGCGAGCAGTACTTC

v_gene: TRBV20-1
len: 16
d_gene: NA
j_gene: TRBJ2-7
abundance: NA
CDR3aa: CSARDREGESSYEQYF
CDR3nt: TGCAGTGCTAGGGACAGGGAGGGGGAAAGCTCCTACGAGCAGTACTTC

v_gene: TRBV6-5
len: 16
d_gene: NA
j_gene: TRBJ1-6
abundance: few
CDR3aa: CASSYQRTGVSSPLHF
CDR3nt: TGTGCCAGCAGTTACCAAAGGACGGGAGTTAGTTCACCCCTCCACTTT

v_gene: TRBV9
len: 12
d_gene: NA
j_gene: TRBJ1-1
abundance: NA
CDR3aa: CASGQDRFEAFF
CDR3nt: TGTGCCAGCGGCCAAGATCGTTTTGAAGCTTTCTTT

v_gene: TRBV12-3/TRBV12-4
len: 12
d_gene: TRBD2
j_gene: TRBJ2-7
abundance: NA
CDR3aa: CASSEGLDEQYF
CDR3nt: TGTGCCAGCAGCGAGGGACTAGACGAGCAGTATTTC

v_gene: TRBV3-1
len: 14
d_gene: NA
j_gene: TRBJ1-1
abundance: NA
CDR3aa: CASSQRRAGTEAFF
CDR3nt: TGTGCCAGCAGCCAGCGCAGGGCAGGGACTGAAGCTTTCTTT

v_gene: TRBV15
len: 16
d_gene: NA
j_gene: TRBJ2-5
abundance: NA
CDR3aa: CATSRDGRAGQETQYF
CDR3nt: TGTGCCACCAGCAGAGATGGCAGAGCGGGTCAAGAGACCCAGTACTTC

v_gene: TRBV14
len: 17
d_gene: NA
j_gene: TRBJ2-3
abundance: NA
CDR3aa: CASSPWRLSRGTDTQYF
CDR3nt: TGTGCCAGCAGCCCCTGGAGACTCAGCCGAGGCACGGATACGCAGTATTTT

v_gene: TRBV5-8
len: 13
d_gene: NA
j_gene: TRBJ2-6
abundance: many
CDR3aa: CASNPPGANVLTF
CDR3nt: TGTGCCAGCAATCCACCTGGGGCCAACGTCCTGACTTTC

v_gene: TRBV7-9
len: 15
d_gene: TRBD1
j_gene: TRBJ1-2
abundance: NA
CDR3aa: CASSTHRGRVYGYTF
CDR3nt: TGTGCCAGCAGCACACACAGGGGAAGAGTCTATGGCTACACCTTC

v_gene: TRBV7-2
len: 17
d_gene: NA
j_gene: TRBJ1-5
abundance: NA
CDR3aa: CASTDKWRSYSNQPQHF
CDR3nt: TGTGCCAGCACCGACAAATGGAGGAGCTATAGCAATCAGCCCCAGCATTTT

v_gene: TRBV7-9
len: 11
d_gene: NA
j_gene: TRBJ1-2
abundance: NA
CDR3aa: CASSAAGGYTF
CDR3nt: TGTGCCAGCAGCGCGGCGGGCGGCTACACCTTC

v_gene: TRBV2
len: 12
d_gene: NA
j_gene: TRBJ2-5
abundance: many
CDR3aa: CASSEAGETQYF
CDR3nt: TGTGCCAGCAGTGAAGCTGGGGAGACCCAGTACTTC